Detailed here is one T cell receptor (beta chain). Its antigen is not known. The data stem from a study of cytomegalovirus exposure and HLA in healthy donors. Across the whole study: The same platform was used for the 100 to 150 validation repertoires and the roughly 720 first-cohort repertoires, a later analysis reported. Findings and caveats of the study: 150 to 200 TCR beta chains were listed as cytomegalovirus-associated. Under in vitro conditions, a few CMV-associated chains were confirmed as specific for CMV antigens.

Produced via immunoSEQ multiplex PCR; TCRdb's table is partial and in-frame only. The sample shows some 320,000 clones, about nine tenths of them seen only once. This clonotype originated in a woman under 40 in good health and CMV-seropositive. The material sequenced was PBMCs.

Here the CDR3 DNA reads TGCGCCAGCAGCTTGGATTTAGGGGTGGGCACTGAAGCTTTCTTT. The encoded protein is CASSLDLGVGTEAFF. V is TRBV5-1 and J is TRBJ1-1; perhaps TRBD1 as D (5 bases). Trimming removed 0 bases from V and 4 bases from J, with 13 bases in between. The CDR3 loop spans 15 amino acids. From germline, CDR1 is SGHRS and CDR2 YFSETQ.